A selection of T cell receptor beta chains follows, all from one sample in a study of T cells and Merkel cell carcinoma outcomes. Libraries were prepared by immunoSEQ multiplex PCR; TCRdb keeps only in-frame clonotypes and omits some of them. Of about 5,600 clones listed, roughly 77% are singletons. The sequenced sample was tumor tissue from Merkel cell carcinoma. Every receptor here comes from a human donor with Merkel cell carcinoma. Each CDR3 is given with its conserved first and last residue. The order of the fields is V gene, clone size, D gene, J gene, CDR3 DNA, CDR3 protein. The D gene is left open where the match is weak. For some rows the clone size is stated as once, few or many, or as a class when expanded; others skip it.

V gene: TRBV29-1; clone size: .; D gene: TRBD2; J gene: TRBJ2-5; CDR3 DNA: TGCAGCGTTGCGGGTTTGGGAGGGCGGGAGACCCAGTACTTC; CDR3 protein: CSVAGLGGRETQYF
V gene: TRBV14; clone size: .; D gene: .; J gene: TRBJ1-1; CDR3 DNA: TGTGCCAGCAGCCAGTGGTCCGATACCAGCGGGGCTTTCTTT; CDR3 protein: CASSQWSDTSGAFF
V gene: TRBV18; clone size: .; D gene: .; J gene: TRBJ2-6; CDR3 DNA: TGTGCCAGCTCACCCGGGAGTGCTGGGGCCAACGTCCTGACTTTC; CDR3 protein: CASSPGSAGANVLTF
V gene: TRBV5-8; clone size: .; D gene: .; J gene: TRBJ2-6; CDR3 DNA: TGTGCCAGCAGCACGGGACCGTCGAGTGGCTCTGGGGCCAACGTCCTGACTTTC; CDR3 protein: CASSTGPSSGSGANVLTF
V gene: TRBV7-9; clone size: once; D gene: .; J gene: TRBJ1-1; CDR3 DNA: TGTGCCAGCAGCTTGATAGGGGCTGCTGAAGCTTTCTTT; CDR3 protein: CASSLIGAAEAFF
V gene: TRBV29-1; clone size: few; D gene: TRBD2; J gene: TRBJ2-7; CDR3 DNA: TGCAGCGTTGGGGGCGGGAGGCTCTACGAGCAGTACTTC; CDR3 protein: CSVGGGRLYEQYF
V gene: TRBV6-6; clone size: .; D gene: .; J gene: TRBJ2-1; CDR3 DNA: TGTGCCAGCAGCTCACAGGGCCCCCCCTACAATGAGCAGTTCTTC; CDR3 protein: CASSSQGPPYNEQFF
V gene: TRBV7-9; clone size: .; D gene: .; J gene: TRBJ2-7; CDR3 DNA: TGTGCCAGCAGCCAAGGGACTCCGAGGGAGCAGTACTTC; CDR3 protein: CASSQGTPREQYF
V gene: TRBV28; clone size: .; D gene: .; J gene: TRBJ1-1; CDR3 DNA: TGTGCCAGCAGTTTAAAAGGGCCAGGGACTATGTCTGAAGCTTTCTTT; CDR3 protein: CASSLKGPGTMSEAFF
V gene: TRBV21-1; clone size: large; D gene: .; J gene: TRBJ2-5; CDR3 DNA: TGTGCCAGCAGGTGCAGAGGGGAGACCCAGTACTTC; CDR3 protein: CASRCRGETQYF
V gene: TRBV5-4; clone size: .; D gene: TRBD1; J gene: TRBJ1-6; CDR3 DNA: TGTGCCAGCAGCTTGAGGGGACAGGGTGGCTCACCCCTCCACTTT; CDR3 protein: CASSLRGQGGSPLHF
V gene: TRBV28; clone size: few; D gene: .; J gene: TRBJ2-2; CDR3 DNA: TGTGCCAGCAGTTTAGCCGGGGAGCTGTTTTTT; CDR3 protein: CASSLAGELFF
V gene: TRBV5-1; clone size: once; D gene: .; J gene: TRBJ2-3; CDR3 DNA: TGCGCCAGCAGCCGTGGGACAGGGGGGACTAGCGGCACAGATACGCAGTATTTT; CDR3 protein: CASSRGTGGTSGTDTQYF
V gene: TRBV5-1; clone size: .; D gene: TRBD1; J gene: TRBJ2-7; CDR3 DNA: TGCGCCAGCAGCGGGACAGGGGGCATGGACGAGCAGTACTTC; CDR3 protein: CASSGTGGMDEQYF
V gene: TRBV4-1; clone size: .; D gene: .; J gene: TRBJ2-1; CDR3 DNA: TGCGCCAGCAGCCAACCTCTAGACTACAATGAGCAGTTCTTC; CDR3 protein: CASSQPLDYNEQFF